This TCR beta chain was observed in a study of T cell repertoires in aging, cancer and after chemotherapy. Germline V CDR1 and CDR2: LNHDA, SQIVND (reference sequence). With 3 bases removed from V and 2 bases from J, the gap between germline ends came to 14 bases. The length of the CDR3 is 15 residues. TRB rearrangements spanning V, D and J were amplified using mixed TRB-A/B primers. TCRdb redid the calling of the multiplex PCR reads with MiXCR, one entry per CDR3 protein. The sample lists a few thousand distinct CDR3 sequences, 45% to 60% occurring once. Amplification of TCR beta used genomic DNA extracted from peripheral blood.

The sequencing input was blood. The V gene is TRBV19, the J gene TRBJ2-7; maybe TRBD2 (6 bases). The sequence was collected from a human donor with a solid tumor. The CDR3: CASSIGQGLTYEQYF. DNA for the CDR3: TGTGCCAGTAGTATTGGGCAGGGACTGACCTACGAGCAGTACTTC.